This T cell receptor (beta chain) was captured in a study of blood T cell repertoires in COVID-19. For the study at large: PBMCs, B-cell-depleted T cells, or T cells were the source of the cDNA or gDNA that made up the material.

Sequencing used immunoSEQ multiplex PCR; TCRdb keeps in-frame clones, though not all of them. The table shows 80,000 or so clones, with approximately 78% occurring only once. V shed 5 bases, J shed 3 bases, and the junction held 8 bases outside the gene matches. CDR3 length: 14 residues. CDR1 is GTSNPN and CDR2 is SVGIG in the germline V gene (reference sequence). Sequencing used peripheral blood. This clonotype originated in a human donor in a cohort sampled during active COVID-19. The chain employs TRBV30 and TRBJ2-7, with TRBD1 matching 9 bases. CDR3 nucleotide sequence: TGTGCCTGGGCCCGGGACAGGGTAGGCTACGAGCAGTACTTC. Translation gives CAWARDRVGYEQYF. Supplemented by reference TRBV30 and TRBJ2-7, the full variable domain reads SQTIHQWPATLVQPVGSPLSLECTVEGTSNPNLYWYRQAAGRGLQLLFYSVGIGQISSEVPQNLSASRPQDRQFILSSKKLLLSDSGFYLCAWARDRVGYEQYFGPGTRLTVT.